This paragraph reports one TCR beta chain. One junction end does not reproduce the germline sequence, and a read error may be involved. The table came from immunoSEQ multiplex PCR; TCRdb's copy has only in-frame clones and leaves some out. The table has several thousand clones, about four fifths seen once; the top ten hold 6% to 8%. This specimen comes from a study of control samples from healthy donors and cancer patients. The CDR3 is 13 amino acids. Germline V gives CDR1 SSHAT, CDR2 FNYEAQ (reference sequence). V gene TRBV7-7 combines with J gene TRBJ2-3, with D possibly TRBD2 on 6 matching bases. Source material: formalin-fixed, paraffin-embedded tissue. The sequence was obtained from a female donor with lung cancer. CDR3 bases: TGTGCTAGCAGCTTCGGGGACTCAGATACGCAGTATTTT. It specifies CASSFGDSDTQYF.